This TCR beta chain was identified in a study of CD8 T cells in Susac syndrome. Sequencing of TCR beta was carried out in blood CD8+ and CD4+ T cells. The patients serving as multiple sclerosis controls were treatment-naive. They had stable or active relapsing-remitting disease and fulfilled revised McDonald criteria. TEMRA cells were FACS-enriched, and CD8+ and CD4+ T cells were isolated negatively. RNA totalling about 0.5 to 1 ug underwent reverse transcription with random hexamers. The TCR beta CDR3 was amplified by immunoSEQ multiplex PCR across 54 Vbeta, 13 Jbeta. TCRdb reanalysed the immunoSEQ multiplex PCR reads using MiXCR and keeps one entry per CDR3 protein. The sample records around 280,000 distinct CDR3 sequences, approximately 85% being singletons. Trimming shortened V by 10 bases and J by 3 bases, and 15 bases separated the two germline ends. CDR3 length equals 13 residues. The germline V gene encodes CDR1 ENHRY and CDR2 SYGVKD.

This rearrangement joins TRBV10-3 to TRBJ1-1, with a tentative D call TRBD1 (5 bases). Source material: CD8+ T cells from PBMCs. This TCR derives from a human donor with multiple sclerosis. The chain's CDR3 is CATGRGGDTEAFF. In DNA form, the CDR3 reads TGTGCCACGGGGAGGGGAGGAGACACTGAAGCTTTCTTT.